This passage covers 14 T cell receptor beta chains from one sample sequenced in a study of T cell changes during pregnancy in multiple sclerosis. The protocol was immunoSEQ multiplex PCR, while the TCRdb copy is restricted to in-frame clones and leaves out a portion. The table has 100,000 or so clones, roughly 92% seen once; the top ten hold 0.99%. The sample consisted of peripheral blood, taken after pregnancy. These TCRs come from a female donor with multiple sclerosis, enrolled in a pregnancy study.

V gene TRBV7-2 combines with J gene TRBJ1-3; 9 bases line up with TRBD1. CDR3 length equals 16 residues. The germline CDR1 and CDR2 sequences are SGHTA and FQGNSA. V lost 1 base and J lost 7; bases outside the gene matches: 8. CDR3 in amino acids: CASSLEGQGVGNTIYF. The CDR3 region has the DNA TGTGCCAGCAGCTTAGAGGGACAGGGCGTAGGGAACACCATATATTTT. Full variable domain (outside the CDR3, taken from reference TRBV7-2 and TRBJ1-3): GAGVSQSPSNKVTEKGKDVELRCDPISGHTALYWYRQSLGQGLEFLIYFQGNSAPDKSGLPSDRFSAERTGGSVSTLTIQRTQQEDSAVYLCASSLEGQGVGNTIYFGEGSWLTVV.

The chain has TRBV15 and TRBJ2-5; 8 bases are a match to TRBD2. The CDR3 extends over 13 amino acids. V lost 8 bases to trimming and J lost 5 bases; unmatched junction nucleotides: 7. Germline CDR1 is LNHNV and CDR2 is YYDKDF (reference sequence). CDR3 nucleotide sequence: TGTGCCACCGCACCCCGGGAGGGGGAGACCCAGTACTTC. Residues: CATAPREGETQYF. Full variable domain (outside the CDR3, taken from reference TRBV15 and TRBJ2-5): DAMVIQNPRYQVTQFGKPVTLSCSQTLNHNVMYWYQQKSSQAPKLLFHYYDKDFNNEADTPDNFQSRRPNTSFCFLDIRSPGLGDTAMYLCATAPREGETQYFGPGTRLLVL.

The gene calls are TRBV19 and TRBJ2-1, with D maybe TRBD2 (6 bases). CDR3 length: 12 residues. Trimming removed 6 bases from V and 15 bases from J, with 18 bases in between. In germline, CDR1 is LNHDA, CDR2 SQIVND (reference sequence). CDR3: CASSQPRERWFF. The DNA of the CDR3 is TGTGCCAGTAGCCAACCCCGGGAGCGGTGGTTCTTC. Filled out from reference TRBV19 and TRBJ2-1, the complete variable domain reads DGGITQSPKYLFRKEGQNVTLSCEQNLNHDAMYWYRQDPGQGLRLIYYSQIVNDFQKGDIAEGYSVSREKKESFPLTVTSAQKNPTAFYLCASSQPRERWFFGPGTRLTVL.

The chain has TRBV14 and TRBJ2-7; the D gene is possibly TRBD2 (7 bases). In germline, CDR1 is SGHDN, CDR2 FVKESK. Trimming took off 0 bases at V and 6 bases at J, with 12 bases between the two ends. The CDR3 consists of 14 residues. The CDR3 coding sequence is TGTGCCAGCAGCCAAGATCGGGGGGCGGGCGAGCAGTACTTC. Translated, it gives CASSQDRGAGEQYF. Full variable domain (rest looked up from reference TRBV14 and TRBJ2-7): EAGVTQFPSHSVIEKGQTVTLRCDPISGHDNLYWYRRVMGKEIKFLLHFVKESKQDESGMPNNRFLAERTGGTYSTLKVQPAELEDSGVYFCASSQDRGAGEQYFGPGTRLTVT.

This CDR3 is CATSRDNWKQDTEAFF. As DNA, the CDR3 is TGTGCCACCAGCAGAGATAACTGGAAGCAGGACACTGAAGCTTTCTTT. The rearrangement joins TRBV15 to TRBJ1-1; D not certain. Trimming stripped 0 bases from V and 3 bases from J, with 14 bases between. CDR3 length equals 16 residues. Per the germline V gene, CDR1 is LNHNV and CDR2 is YYDKDF (reference sequence).

The rearrangement uses TRBV27 and TRBJ2-7; D possibly corresponds to TRBD2 (7 bases). The CDR3 is 15 amino acids. In germline, CDR1 is MNHEY, CDR2 SMNVEV (reference sequence). V dropped 8 bases and J dropped 1 base, with 18 bases sitting between them. This chain's CDR3 is CASRSRGGPSYEQYF. CDR3 DNA sequence: TGTGCCAGCCGATCAAGGGGGGGGCCTTCCTACGAGCAGTACTTC.

The chain joins TRBV5-1 to TRBJ2-6, with D possibly matching TRBD2 (5 bases). Germline assignment: CDR1 SGHRS and CDR2 YFSETQ. V lost 0 bases to trimming and J lost 2 bases, with 12 bases between them. This CDR3 spans 17 amino acids. Here the CDR3 reads CASSLARGSTGANVLTF. CDR3 coding DNA: TGCGCCAGCAGCTTGGCCCGGGGTTCCACTGGGGCCAACGTCCTGACTTTC.

The gene calls are TRBV6-5 and TRBJ2-2; D not certain. Looked up from germline, CDR1 is MNHEY and CDR2 is SVGAGI. The CDR3 extends over 15 amino acids. The V gene lost 0 bases and the J gene lost 3 bases, with 8 bases spanning the gap. DNA of the CDR3: TGTGCCAGCAGTTACTCGAGGTTGTACACCGGGGAGCTGTTTTTT. As protein: CASSYSRLYTGELFF.

This chain uses TRBV7-6 with TRBJ2-2; 9 positions agree with TRBD2. The CDR3 is 16 amino acids. CDR1 SGHVS and CDR2 FNYEAQ come from the germline V gene. The trim removed 3 bases at V and 5 bases at J, leaving 7 bases unmatched. In DNA, the CDR3 is TGTGCCAGCAGCTTCTTAGCGGGAGAGGTGACCGGGGAGCTGTTTTTT. Residues: CASSFLAGEVTGELFF.

The rearrangement links TRBV29-1 to TRBJ2-7, with a weak D call TRBD2 (6 bases). Trimming took off 2 bases at V and 0 bases at J, with 14 bases between the two ends. The length of the CDR3 is 15 residues. Germline V gives CDR1 SQVTM, CDR2 ANQGSEA. The CDR3 coding sequence is TGCAGCGTTGAATTGTTAGCCGGGGGCTCCTACGAGCAGTACTTC. Its protein is CSVELLAGGSYEQYF.

This chain links TRBV25-1 with TRBJ2-7; TRBD1 matches at 7 bases. V was pared by 10 bases and J by 4 bases, with 7 bases of the junction left unmatched. The CDR3 consists of 12 residues. Germline V CDR1 and CDR2: MGHDK, SYGVNS. The CDR3 is CATALTGYEQYF. The CDR3 region has the DNA TGTGCCACCGCCCTGACAGGGTACGAGCAGTACTTC.

This chain uses TRBV28 with TRBJ2-7, with 10 bases aligning to TRBD1. Per the germline V gene, CDR1 is MDHEN and CDR2 is SYDVKM. The V segment lost 6 bases and the J segment 1 base; nucleotides outside the gene matches: 12. CDR3 length: 17 amino acids. The CDR3 nucleotides are TGTGCCAGCAGGGACAGGGGGTCCCCCGAAATGTCCTACGAGCAGTACTTC. It encodes CASRDRGSPEMSYEQYF.

This chain connects TRBV15 to TRBJ2-3; 7 bases align to TRBD1. J lost 3 bases, V lost 4 bases, and 10 bases had no gene match. CDR3 length equals 16 residues. The V gene's germline CDR1 is LNHNV and CDR2 YYDKDF (reference sequence). CDR3 in amino acids: CATSTRQGVGTDTQYF. In DNA form, the CDR3 reads TGTGCCACCAGCACCCGACAGGGTGTGGGAACAGATACGCAGTATTTT.

The genes are TRBV5-1 and TRBJ2-7; possibly TRBD1 for D (6 bases). Germline CDR1 is SGHRS and CDR2 is YFSETQ. V lost 4 bases, J lost 7 bases, and 9 bases lay in between. The CDR3 sequence is 11 residues long. CDR3 in DNA: TGCGCCAGCAGCGCAGGGACAGAGCAGTACTTC. It codes for CASSAGTEQYF.